The clone carrying this T cell receptor (beta chain) was seen more than once but under ten times. The data belong to a study of blood T cell repertoires in COVID-19. Study-level information: Whether acute or convalescent, the COVID-19 samples came from the United States, Italy and Spain. The cDNA or gDNA used as material had been derived from T cells, B-cell-depleted T cells, or PBMCs.

The V gene's germline CDR1 is SGHRS and CDR2 YFSETQ. CDR3 length equals 13 residues. Trimming stripped 4 bases from V and 4 bases from J, with 12 bases between. Method: immunoSEQ multiplex PCR; TCRdb's copy keeps in-frame clones and lacks some. The sample consists of about 270,000 clones, 80% to 90% of them appearing once. This receptor was obtained from a woman aged 70 to 79 with acute or convalescent COVID-19. The chain employs TRBV5-1 and TRBJ2-7; D is perhaps TRBD1 (6 bases). Sequenced material: peripheral blood. CDR3 sequence reads: CASSRTESYEQYF. The CDR3, as DNA: TGCGCCAGCAGCCGGACAGAAAGTTACGAGCAGTACTTC.